This TCR beta chain came from a study of glioma-infiltrating T cells after dendritic cell vaccination. Time point in this sample: after dendritic cell vaccination, including at tumor progression/relapse. Primers: 60 V beta forward and 13 J beta reverse. Using immunoSEQ multiplex PCR, the repertoire was profiled, and TCRdb retains in-frame clones only, with some absent. The sample yields 100,000 or so clones, around 91% seen once. CDR3 length equals 13 residues. From germline, CDR1 is SNHLY and CDR2 FYNNEI. With 5 bases clipped from V and 7 bases from J, the junction kept 7 bases outside the gene matches.

The chain uses TRBV2 and TRBJ1-2, with 7 bases fitting TRBD1. This TCR derives from a human donor with glioblastoma. Specimen: blood, collected after dendritic cell vaccination. CDR3 region: CASSQKWDSGYTF. The DNA for the CDR3 is TGTGCCAGCAGTCAAAAATGGGACAGTGGCTACACCTTC.